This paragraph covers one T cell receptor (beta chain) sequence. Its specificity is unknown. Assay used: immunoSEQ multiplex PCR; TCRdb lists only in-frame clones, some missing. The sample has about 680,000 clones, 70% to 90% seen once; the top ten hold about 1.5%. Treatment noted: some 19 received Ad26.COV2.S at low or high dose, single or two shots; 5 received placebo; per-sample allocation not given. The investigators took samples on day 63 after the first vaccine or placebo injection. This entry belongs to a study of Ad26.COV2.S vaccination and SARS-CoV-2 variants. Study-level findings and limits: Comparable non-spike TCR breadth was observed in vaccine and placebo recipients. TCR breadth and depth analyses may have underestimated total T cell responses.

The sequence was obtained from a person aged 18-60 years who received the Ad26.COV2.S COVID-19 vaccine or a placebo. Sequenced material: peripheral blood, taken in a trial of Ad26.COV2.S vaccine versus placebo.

The CDR3 nucleotides are TGTGCCAGCAGCTTACAGGGCTCTGGAAACACCATATATTTT. Its protein product is CASSLQGSGNTIYF. This chain joins TRBV5-5 and TRBJ1-3; TRBD1 is a possible D gene (6 bases). The CDR3 length is 14 residues. Trimming stripped 2 bases from V and 0 bases from J, with 6 bases between. CDR1 and CDR2 (germline): SGHKS, YYEKEE (reference sequence).